The 19 T cell receptor beta chains below come from one sample, sequenced in a study of cytomegalovirus exposure and HLA in healthy donors (dated by TCRdb to about 2017). The library was built by means of the immunoSEQ multiplex PCR assay. A mixture of 60 forward primers for TCR Vbeta segments and 13 reverse primers for TCR Jbeta segments was used in the multiplex PCR. The clones in this table, taken by TCRdb from immuneACCESS, are in-frame only. Not every clone is retained; where verified, under half of the shortfall comes from an unresolved V gene, and the cause of the rest is unknown. In this sample the table shows 95,000 to 150,000 clones, roughly 80% of which occur a single time. Together, the top ten hold around 3.7% of the sample. Sequencing was performed on PBMCs. These receptors were collected from a middle-aged woman in good health and CMV-seronegative.

This rearrangement joins TRBV5-5 to TRBJ2-7; 11 positions agree with TRBD1. CDR1 SGHKS and CDR2 YYEKEE come from the germline V gene (reference sequence). V lost 4 bases to trimming and J lost 6 bases; unmatched junction nucleotides: 6. CDR3 size: 14 residues. The CDR3 sequence is CASSLRTGGSEQYF. CDR3 in DNA: TGTGCCAGCAGCCTCCGGACAGGGGGCAGCGAGCAGTACTTC.

The chain recombines TRBV7-2 with TRBJ1-2, with D perhaps TRBD1 (6 bases). The CDR3 length is 15 residues. Per the germline V gene, CDR1 is SGHTA and CDR2 is FQGNSA. V lost 5 bases to trimming and J lost 4 bases, with 17 bases between them. For the CDR3, the DNA is TGTGCCAGCAGCCGTCGGAACAGGGAGGGCTATGGCTACACCTTC. Translating it yields CASSRRNREGYGYTF.

This chain connects TRBV5-3 to TRBJ2-1; perhaps TRBD2 as D (6 bases). TRBV5-3 is reported as an ORF; its role is uncertain. The CDR3 spans 21 residues. V gave up 2 bases and J gave up 8 bases, with 35 bases separating them. The CDR3 region has the DNA TGTGCCAGAAGCTTCCCAGGAACTATGAGTGGCGGGATAAGGAATTTCGATGAGCAGTTCTTC. Amino acids: CARSFPGTMSGGIRNFDEQFF.

V is TRBV9 and J is TRBJ2-3; 12 nucleotides agree with TRBD2. The germline V gene encodes CDR1 SGDLS and CDR2 YYNGEE. The CDR3 contains 14 residues. Germline trimming cut 5 bases from V and 8 bases from J; bases unmatched to any gene: 6. This CDR3 reads CASSILAGGLTQYF. The CDR3 DNA reads as TGTGCCAGCAGTATACTAGCGGGGGGCCTTACGCAGTATTTT.

The chain combines TRBV7-9 with TRBJ2-1, with 9 bases that match TRBD2. Trimming took 7 bases from V and 6 from J; bases not matched to a gene: 4. Germline V gives CDR1 SEHNR, CDR2 FQNEAQ (reference sequence). The length of the CDR3 is 13 residues. In DNA, the CDR3 is TGTGCCAGCATGGCGGGAGGGAGCAATGAGCAGTTCTTC. Its protein is CASMAGGSNEQFF.

This sequence joins TRBV25-1 and TRBJ1-1, with D uncertain. The CDR3 has 13 amino acids. CDR1 is MGHDK and CDR2 is SYGVNS in the germline V gene. V was pared by 0 bases and J by 3 bases, with 5 bases between. The CDR3 nucleotides read TGTGCCAGCAGTGAATACCGGTACACTGAAGCTTTCTTT. Translated: CASSEYRYTEAFF.

This rearrangement joins TRBV18 to TRBJ1-1, with D unclear. Per germline, CDR1 KGHSH and CDR2 LQKENI. The CDR3 is 14 amino acids. Trimming took 0 bases from V and 7 from J, leaving 12 bases between them. CDR3 loop: CASSPPVGSSEAFF. DNA of the CDR3: TGTGCCAGCTCACCACCGGTGGGGAGTAGTGAAGCTTTCTTT. The full variable domain, in which reference TRBV18 and TRBJ1-1 provide the parts outside the CDR3, is NAGVMQNPRHLVRRRGQEARLRCSPMKGHSHVYWYRQLPEEGLKFMVYLQKENIIDESGMPKERFSAEFPKEGPSILRIQQVVRGDSAAYFCASSPPVGSSEAFFGQGTRLTVV.

V usage is TRBV10-3 and J usage is TRBJ2-2, with D hard to call. V lost 3 bases and J lost 6, with 8 bases in between. Per the germline V gene, CDR1 is ENHRY and CDR2 is SYGVKD. The CDR3 is made up of 13 amino acids. CDR3 sequence reads: CAISDPSSGELFF. As DNA, the CDR3 is TGTGCCATCAGTGACCCTTCGTCCGGGGAGCTGTTTTTT.

The chain uses TRBV5-4 and TRBJ1-2; 9 bases match TRBD1. CDR1 is SGHNT and CDR2 is YYREEE in the germline V gene (reference sequence). The CDR3 covers 16 residues. Unmatched junction bases numbered 11, after V lost 0 bases and J lost 8 bases. In DNA, the CDR3 is TGTGCCAGCAGCTTGGAAACTGACAGGGGGTCGCGGGGCTACACCTTC. The encoded protein is CASSLETDRGSRGYTF.

The chain has TRBV6-1 and TRBJ1-2, with no clear D. Trimming cost V 9 bases and J 0 bases, with 11 bases left between them. CDR3 size: 13 residues. Germline V gene data show CDR1 as MNHNS and CDR2 as SASEGT. The CDR3 is CASRREANYGYTF. CDR3 sequence (DNA): TGTGCCAGTCGAAGGGAGGCTAACTATGGCTACACCTTC.

The rearrangement joins TRBV28 to TRBJ2-5; 7 positions match TRBD2. The J segment lost 5 bases and the V segment lost 6 bases, leaving 6 bases of the junction unmatched. Germline CDR1 MDHEN, CDR2 SYDVKM. CDR3 length equals 13 residues. CDR3 DNA sequence: TGTGCCAGCAGGGATGCGGGAGCTGAGACCCAGTACTTC. Protein: CASRDAGAETQYF.

This chain links TRBV4-3 with TRBJ1-4; D is unresolved. Germline V gene data show CDR1 as LGHNA and CDR2 as YSLEER. CDR3 length: 16 residues. Between the trimmed V and J ends, which lost 0 bases and 5 bases, there was a span of 13 bases. CDR3 DNA: TGCGCCAGCAGCCAAGATGTGCCTCCAGCGAATGAAAAACTGTTTTTT. This gives the protein CASSQDVPPANEKLFF.

This clone appeared a single time. The V and J genes are TRBV18 and TRBJ2-2, with TRBD1 matching 12 bases. Unmatched junction bases numbered 5, after V lost 8 bases and J lost 1 base. Germline CDR1 and CDR2: KGHSH and LQKENI. This CDR3 has 16 amino acids. CDR3 nucleotides: TGTGCCAGCGTGGGACAGGGGGCCGGGAACACCGGGGAGCTGTTTTTT. It is translated as CASVGQGAGNTGELFF.

This clone occurred a few times. CDR3 nucleotide sequence: TGTGCCAGCAGCTTAGATCCCAGCTACAATGAGCAGTTCTTC. Translation gives CASSLDPSYNEQFF. The rearrangement uses TRBV11-2 and TRBJ2-1; D is unclear. This CDR3 comprises 14 residues. Germline assignment: CDR1 SGHAT and CDR2 FQNNGV. The V and J ends lost 0 bases and 3 bases respectively, with 6 bases between them.

This clone turned up a few times. This chain joins TRBV6-4 and TRBJ1-1, with 9 bases that match TRBD1. The length of the CDR3 is 15 residues. Trimming cost V 6 bases and J 4 bases; bases outside gene matches: 9. CDR1 MRHNA and CDR2 SNTAGT come from the germline V gene. The CDR3 DNA is TGTGCCAGCAGCCGGGACAGGGAGGGGAGCACTGAAGCTTTCTTT. Its protein is CASSRDREGSTEAFF.

J is TRBJ1-2 and V is TRBV5-5; 8 nucleotides align to TRBD1. From germline, CDR1 is SGHKS and CDR2 YYEKEE (reference sequence). This CDR3 region has 17 residues. V was pared by 4 bases and J by 2 bases, with 13 bases of the junction left unmatched. CDR3 sequence (DNA): TGTGCCAGCAGCCTGGATTTGCAGGGGGCGTTGAACTATGGCTACACCTTC. Its protein is CASSLDLQGALNYGYTF.

The V gene is TRBV2, the J gene TRBJ2-5; D uncertain. CDR1 and CDR2 from the germline V gene are SNHLY and FYNNEI. Trimming left V 3 bases short and J 7 bases short, with 12 bases between. CDR3 length: 13 residues. The CDR3, as DNA: TGTGCCAGCAGTGACGCACCTCAGGCGACCCAGTACTTC. It is translated as CASSDAPQATQYF. Full variable domain (outside the CDR3, taken from reference TRBV2 and TRBJ2-5): EPEVTQTPSHQVTQMGQEVILRCVPISNHLYFYWYRQILGQKVEFLVSFYNNEISEKSEIFDDQFSVERPDGSNFTLKIRSTKLEDSAMYFCASSDAPQATQYFGPGTRLLVL.

This clone was seen only a few times. V usage is TRBV6-5 and J usage is TRBJ1-4; maybe TRBD1 (5 bases). Germline CDR1 MNHEY, CDR2 SVGAGI. The CDR3 contains 15 residues. The V end was cut by 2 bases, the J end by 0 bases, with 7 bases between. The CDR3: CASSYTTATNEKLFF. For the CDR3, the DNA is TGTGCCAGCAGTTACACGACAGCAACTAATGAAAAACTGTTTTTT.

This clone was recorded a few times. The rearrangement uses TRBV4-1 and TRBJ2-7, with unresolved D. The V gene lost 0 bases and the J gene lost 4 bases, with 7 bases spanning the gap. Germline V gene lookup returns CDR1 MGHRA and CDR2 YSYEKL. This CDR3 is built from 13 residues. The CDR3 loop reads CASSQDLQYEQYF. DNA of the CDR3: TGCGCCAGCAGCCAAGATCTCCAGTACGAGCAGTACTTC.